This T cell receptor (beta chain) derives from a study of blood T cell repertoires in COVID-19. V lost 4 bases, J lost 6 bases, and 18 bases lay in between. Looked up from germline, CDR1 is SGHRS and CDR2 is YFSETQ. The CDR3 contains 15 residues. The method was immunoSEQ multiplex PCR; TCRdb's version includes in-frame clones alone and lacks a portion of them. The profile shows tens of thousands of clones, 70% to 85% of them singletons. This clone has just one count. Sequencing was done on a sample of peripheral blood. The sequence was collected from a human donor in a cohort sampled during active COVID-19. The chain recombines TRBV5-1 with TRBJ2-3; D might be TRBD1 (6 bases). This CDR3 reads CASSPQGREADTQYF. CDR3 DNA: TGCGCCAGCAGCCCCCAGGGGAGAGAGGCGGATACGCAGTATTTT.